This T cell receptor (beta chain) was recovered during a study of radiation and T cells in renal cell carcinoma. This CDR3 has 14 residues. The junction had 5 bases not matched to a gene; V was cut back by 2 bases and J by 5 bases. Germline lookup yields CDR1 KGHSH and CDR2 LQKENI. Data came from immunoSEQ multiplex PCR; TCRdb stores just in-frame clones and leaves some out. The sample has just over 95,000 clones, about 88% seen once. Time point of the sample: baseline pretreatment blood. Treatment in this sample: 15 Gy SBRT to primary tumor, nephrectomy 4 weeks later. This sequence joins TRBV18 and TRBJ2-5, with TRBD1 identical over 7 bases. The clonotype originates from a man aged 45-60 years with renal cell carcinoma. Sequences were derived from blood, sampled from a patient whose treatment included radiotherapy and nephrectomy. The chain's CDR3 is CASSPGNRGETQYF. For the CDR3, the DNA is TGTGCCAGCTCACCAGGGAACAGGGGCGAGACCCAGTACTTC.